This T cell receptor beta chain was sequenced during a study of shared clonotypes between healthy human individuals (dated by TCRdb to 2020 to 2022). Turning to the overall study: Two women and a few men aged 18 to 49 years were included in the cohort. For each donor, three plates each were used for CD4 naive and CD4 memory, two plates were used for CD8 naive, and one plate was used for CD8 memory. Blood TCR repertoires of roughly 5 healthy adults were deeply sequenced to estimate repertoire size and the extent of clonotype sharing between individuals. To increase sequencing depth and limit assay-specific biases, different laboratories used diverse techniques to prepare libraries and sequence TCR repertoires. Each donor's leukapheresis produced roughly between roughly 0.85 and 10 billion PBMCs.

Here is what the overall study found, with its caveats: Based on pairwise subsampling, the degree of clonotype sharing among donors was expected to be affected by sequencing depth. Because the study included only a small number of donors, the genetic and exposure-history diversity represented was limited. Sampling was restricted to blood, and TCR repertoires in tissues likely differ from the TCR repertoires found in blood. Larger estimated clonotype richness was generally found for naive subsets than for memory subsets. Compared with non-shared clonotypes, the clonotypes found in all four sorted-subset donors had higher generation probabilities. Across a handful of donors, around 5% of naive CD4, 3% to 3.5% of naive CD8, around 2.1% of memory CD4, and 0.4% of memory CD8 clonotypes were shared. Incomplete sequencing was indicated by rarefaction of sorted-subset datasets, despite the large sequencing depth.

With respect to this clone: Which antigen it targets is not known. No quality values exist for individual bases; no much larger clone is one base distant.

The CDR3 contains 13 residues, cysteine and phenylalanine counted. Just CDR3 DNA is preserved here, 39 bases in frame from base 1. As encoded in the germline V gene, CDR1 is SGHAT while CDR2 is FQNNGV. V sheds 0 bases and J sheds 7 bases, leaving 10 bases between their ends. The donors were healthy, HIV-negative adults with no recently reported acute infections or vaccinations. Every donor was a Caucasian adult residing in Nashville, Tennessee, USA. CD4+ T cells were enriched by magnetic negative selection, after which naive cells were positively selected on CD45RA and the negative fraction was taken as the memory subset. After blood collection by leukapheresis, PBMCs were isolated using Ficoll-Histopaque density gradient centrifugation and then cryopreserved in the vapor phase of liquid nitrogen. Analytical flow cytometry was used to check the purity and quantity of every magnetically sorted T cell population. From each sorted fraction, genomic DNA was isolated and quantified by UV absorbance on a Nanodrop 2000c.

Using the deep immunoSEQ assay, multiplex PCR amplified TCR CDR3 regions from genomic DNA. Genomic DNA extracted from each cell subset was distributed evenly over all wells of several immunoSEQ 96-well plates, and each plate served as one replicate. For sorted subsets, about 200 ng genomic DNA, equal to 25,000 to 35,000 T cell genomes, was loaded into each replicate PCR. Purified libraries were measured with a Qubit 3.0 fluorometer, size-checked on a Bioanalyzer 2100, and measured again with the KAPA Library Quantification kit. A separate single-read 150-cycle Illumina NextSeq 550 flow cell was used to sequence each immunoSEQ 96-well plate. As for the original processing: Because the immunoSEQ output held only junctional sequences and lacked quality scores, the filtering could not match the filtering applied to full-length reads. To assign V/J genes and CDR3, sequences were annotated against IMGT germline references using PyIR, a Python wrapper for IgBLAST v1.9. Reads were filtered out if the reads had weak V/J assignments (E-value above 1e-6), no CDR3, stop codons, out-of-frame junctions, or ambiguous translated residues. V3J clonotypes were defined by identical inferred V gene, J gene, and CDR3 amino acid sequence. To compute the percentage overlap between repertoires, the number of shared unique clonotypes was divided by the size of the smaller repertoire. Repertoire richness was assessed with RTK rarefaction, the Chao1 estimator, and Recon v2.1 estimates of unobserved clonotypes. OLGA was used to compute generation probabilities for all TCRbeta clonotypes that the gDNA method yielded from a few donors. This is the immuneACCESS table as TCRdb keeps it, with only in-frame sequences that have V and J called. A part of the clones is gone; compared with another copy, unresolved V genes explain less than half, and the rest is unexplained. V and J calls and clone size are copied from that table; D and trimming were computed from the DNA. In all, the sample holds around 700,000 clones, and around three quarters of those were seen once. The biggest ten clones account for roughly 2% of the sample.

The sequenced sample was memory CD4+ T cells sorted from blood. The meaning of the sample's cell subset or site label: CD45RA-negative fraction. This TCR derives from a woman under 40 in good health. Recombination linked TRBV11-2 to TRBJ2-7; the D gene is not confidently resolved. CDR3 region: CASSLDSLLEQYF. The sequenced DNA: TGTGCCAGCAGCTTAGATTCTTTGCTGGAGCAGTACTTC.